This T cell receptor beta chain is drawn from a study of T cells in Graves' hyperthyroidism and ophthalmopathy. Study-wide results and caveats: Ophthalmopathy was distinguished from stable hyperthyroidism by 13 V-J signatures.

This clonotype was observed at least ten times. Antigen specificity is unknown. The germline V gene has CDR1 MNHEY and CDR2 SVGEGT. The CDR3 is made up of 13 amino acids. The trim removed 4 bases at V and 3 bases at J, leaving 1 base unmatched. It was RNA transcripts that yielded the amplified TCR beta CDR3 regions. A first-round RT-PCR of the TCR CDR3 used the HTBI primer set. TCRdb recomputed calls from the multiplex PCR reads with MiXCR, one row per CDR3 protein. The data show approximately 610,000 distinct CDR3 sequences, around 15% seen once. The sequence was collected from a woman younger than 30 with Graves' hyperthyroidism. Specimen: blood. The gene calls are TRBV6-2 or TRBV6-3 and TRBJ2-7; 9 bases line up with TRBD1. CDR3 sequence: CASSWTGVYEQYF. The CDR3 DNA sequence: TGTGCCAGCAGTTGGACAGGGGTCTACGAGCAGTACTTC.